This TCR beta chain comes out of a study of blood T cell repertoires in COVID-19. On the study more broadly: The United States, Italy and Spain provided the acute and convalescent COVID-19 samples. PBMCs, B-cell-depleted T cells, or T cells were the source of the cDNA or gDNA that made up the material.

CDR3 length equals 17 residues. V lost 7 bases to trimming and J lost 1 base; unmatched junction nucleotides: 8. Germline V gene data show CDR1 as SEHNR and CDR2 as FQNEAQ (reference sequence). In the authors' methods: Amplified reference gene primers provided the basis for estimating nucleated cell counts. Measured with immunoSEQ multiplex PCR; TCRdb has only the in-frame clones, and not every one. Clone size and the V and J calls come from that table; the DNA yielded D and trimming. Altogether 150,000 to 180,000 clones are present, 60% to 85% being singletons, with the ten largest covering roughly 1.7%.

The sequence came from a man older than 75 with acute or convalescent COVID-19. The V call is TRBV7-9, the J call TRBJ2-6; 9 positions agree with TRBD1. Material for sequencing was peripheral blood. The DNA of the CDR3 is TGTGCCAGCACCCTAACAGGGGGCGCTTCTGGGGCCAACGTCCTGACTTTC. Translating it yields CASTLTGGASGANVLTF.